This T cell receptor (beta chain) was recorded in a study of blood T cell repertoires in COVID-19 (dated by TCRdb to 2019 to 2021). Study-level background: Collaborator samples came from the United States, Italy and Spain and covered acute and convalescent phases of COVID-19. The prospective study material was composed of cDNA or gDNA derived from T cells, B-cell-depleted T cells, or PBMCs. The dataset comprised deeply sampled blood TCRbeta repertoires from subjects exposed to, actively infected with, or recovered from COVID-19. A freely available public database, intended as a resource for researchers studying the immune response to SARS-CoV-2, is where the repertoires were released. The samples were drawn from two sources: the first 160 participants of the ongoing ImmuneRACE study, and over 950 subjects contributed by 6 global collaborators. Nearly every sample came with metadata listing a de-identified subject ID, COVID-19 status, age in years and sex. Where HLA class I and class II types were available, the types were taken from metadata supplied by the sample provider, not from assay-based typing.

TCRbeta CDR3 regions were amplified from genomic DNA by means of the immunoSEQ Assay, a bias-controlled multiplex PCR. The paper's processing steps were these. Nucleated cell counts per sample were estimated from amplification of reference gene primers within the assay. Sequence reads were collapsed and filtered to measure the absolute abundance of every unique TCRbeta CDR3 rearrangement. For each sample, productive Simpson clonality was calculated as the square root of Simpson's diversity index across productive rearrangements. TCRdb retrieved this table from immuneACCESS and kept in-frame rearrangements only. Not all clones are present; in checked studies, unresolved V genes account for under half, and no reason is known for the remainder. V and J calls and clone size follow that table, whereas D and trimming were derived from the DNA. The sample has 300,000 to 350,000 clones on record, around 90% of them singletons. The ten largest clones represent around 8.9% of the sample.

One collaborating source in Seattle enrolled patients while the patients were actively infected and followed the patients over time throughout the course of disease. The collaborating institutions used their own protocols to collect whole blood in K2EDTA tubes. Collaborator samples were shipped for TCRbeta analysis as frozen whole blood, isolated PBMCs, or DNA extracted from either sample type. Worth noting for this clone: Its antigen specificity is not known. No base qualities exist here, and no much larger clone lies one base off it.

Points the paper makes about the study in general: The quantity of clinical and demographic metadata differed by source and by participant and was supplied without curation.

V is clipped by 2 bases and J by 13 bases, and the sequence between their germline boundaries is 12 bases long. Based on the germline V gene, the CDR1 and CDR2 sequences are SGHTA and FQGNSA. The CDR3 starts with the cysteine, ends with the phenylalanine, and has 12 residues. Only the CDR3 DNA stays, 36 bases, in frame from base 1. The sequenced sample was peripheral blood. Recombination joined TRBV7-2 with TRBJ2-1, with a weak D call of TRBD2 (5 bases match). The TCR was taken from a man aged 25-40 years with COVID-19, enrolled during active disease. The sequenced DNA: TGTGCCAGCAGCTTAATCTCGGCGGGTCAGTTCTTC. Its protein reads: CASSLISAGQFF.